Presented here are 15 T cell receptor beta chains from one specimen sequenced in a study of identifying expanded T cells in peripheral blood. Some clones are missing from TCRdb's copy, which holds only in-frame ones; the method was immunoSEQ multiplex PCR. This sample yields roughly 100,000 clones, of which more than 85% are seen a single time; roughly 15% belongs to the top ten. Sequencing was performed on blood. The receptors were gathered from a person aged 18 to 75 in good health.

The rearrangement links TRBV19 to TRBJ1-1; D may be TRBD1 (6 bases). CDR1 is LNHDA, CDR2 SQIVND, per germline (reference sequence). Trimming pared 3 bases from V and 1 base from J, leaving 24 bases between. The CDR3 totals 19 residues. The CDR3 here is CASSIVFLGGAYRNTEAFF. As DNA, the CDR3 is TGTGCCAGTAGTATTGTCTTTCTCGGGGGGGCTTATAGGAACACTGAAGCTTTCTTT.

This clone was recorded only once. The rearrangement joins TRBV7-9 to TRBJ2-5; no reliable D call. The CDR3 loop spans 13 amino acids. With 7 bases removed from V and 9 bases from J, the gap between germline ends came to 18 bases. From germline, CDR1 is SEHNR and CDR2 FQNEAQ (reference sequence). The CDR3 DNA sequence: TGTGCCAGCATCCGACTGGCCGCCATGGCCCAGTACTTC. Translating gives CASIRLAAMAQYF.

The CDR3 protein is CASSAPRFVDIQYF. In DNA, the CDR3 is TGTGCCAGCAGCGCCCCTAGATTCGTCGACATTCAGTACTTC. The chain carries TRBV28 and TRBJ2-4; D gene unclear. Trimming removed 6 bases at V and 8 bases at J, with 17 bases between. This CDR3 is built from 14 residues. Germline V gene lookup returns CDR1 MDHEN and CDR2 SYDVKM.

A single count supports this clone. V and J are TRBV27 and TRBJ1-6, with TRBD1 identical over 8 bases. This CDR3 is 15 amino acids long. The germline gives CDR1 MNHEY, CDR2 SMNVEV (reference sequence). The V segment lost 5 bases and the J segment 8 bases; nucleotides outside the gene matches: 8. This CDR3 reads CASSAKQGGYSPLHF. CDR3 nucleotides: TGTGCCAGCAGTGCAAAACAGGGGGGATATTCACCCCTCCACTTT.

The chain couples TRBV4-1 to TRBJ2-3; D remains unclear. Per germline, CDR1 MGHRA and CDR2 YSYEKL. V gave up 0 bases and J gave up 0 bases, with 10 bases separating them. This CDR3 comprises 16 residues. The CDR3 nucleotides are TGCGCCAGCAGCCAAGAGGCGGCCAGAAGCACAGATACGCAGTATTTT. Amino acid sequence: CASSQEAARSTDTQYF.

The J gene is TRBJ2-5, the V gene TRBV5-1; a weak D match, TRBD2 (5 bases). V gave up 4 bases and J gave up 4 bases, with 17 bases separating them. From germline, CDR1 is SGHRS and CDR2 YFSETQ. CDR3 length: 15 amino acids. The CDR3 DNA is TGCGCCAGCAGCCTAGCCGGCCCACGGGGAGAGACCCAGTACTTC. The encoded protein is CASSLAGPRGETQYF. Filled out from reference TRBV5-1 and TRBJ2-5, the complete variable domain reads KAGVTQTPRYLIKTRGQQVTLSCSPISGHRSVSWYQQTPGQGLQFLFEYFSETQRNKGNFPGRFSGRQFSNSRSEMNVSTLELGDSALYLCASSLAGPRGETQYFGPGTRLLVL.

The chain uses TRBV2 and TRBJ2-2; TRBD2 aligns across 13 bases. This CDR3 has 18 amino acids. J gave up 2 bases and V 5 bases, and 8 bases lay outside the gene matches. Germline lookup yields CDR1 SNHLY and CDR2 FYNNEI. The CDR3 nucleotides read TGTGCCAGCAGTTTTCCCGGACTAGCGGGGGATAACACCGGGGAGCTGTTTTTT. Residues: CASSFPGLAGDNTGELFF. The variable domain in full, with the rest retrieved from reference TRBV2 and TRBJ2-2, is EPEVTQTPSHQVTQMGQEVILRCVPISNHLYFYWYRQILGQKVEFLVSFYNNEISEKSEIFDDQFSVERPDGSNFTLKIRSTKLEDSAMYFCASSFPGLAGDNTGELFFGEGSRLTVL.

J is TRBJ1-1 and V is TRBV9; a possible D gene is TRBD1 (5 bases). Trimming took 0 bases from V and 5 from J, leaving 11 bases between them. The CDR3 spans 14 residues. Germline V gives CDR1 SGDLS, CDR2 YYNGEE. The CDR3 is CASSVGPGRTEAFF. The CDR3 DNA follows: TGTGCCAGCAGCGTAGGGCCAGGGAGGACTGAAGCTTTCTTT. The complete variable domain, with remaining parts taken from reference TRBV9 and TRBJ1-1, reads DSGVTQTPKHLITATGQRVTLRCSPRSGDLSVYWYQQSLDQGLQFLIQYYNGEERAKGNILERFSAQQFPDLHSELNLSSLELGDSALYFCASSVGPGRTEAFFGQGTRLTVV.

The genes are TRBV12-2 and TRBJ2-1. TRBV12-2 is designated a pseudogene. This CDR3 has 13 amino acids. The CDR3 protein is CASPFRCYNEQFF. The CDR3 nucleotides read TGTGCAAGTCCCTTTAGGTGCTACAATGAGCAGTTCTTC.

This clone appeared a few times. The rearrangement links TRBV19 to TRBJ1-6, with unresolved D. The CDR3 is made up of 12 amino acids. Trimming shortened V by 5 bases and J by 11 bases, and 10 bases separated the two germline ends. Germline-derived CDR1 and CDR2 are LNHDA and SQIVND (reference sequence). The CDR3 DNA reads TGTGCCAGTAGTCTCACAGTTCCACCCCTCCACTTT. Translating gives CASSLTVPPLHF.

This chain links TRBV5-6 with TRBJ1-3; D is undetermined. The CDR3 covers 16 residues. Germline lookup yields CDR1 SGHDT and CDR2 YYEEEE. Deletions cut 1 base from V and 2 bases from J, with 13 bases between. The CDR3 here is CASSLFSSLTGNTIYF. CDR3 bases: TGTGCCAGCAGCTTGTTTTCGTCTCTTACTGGAAACACCATATATTTT.

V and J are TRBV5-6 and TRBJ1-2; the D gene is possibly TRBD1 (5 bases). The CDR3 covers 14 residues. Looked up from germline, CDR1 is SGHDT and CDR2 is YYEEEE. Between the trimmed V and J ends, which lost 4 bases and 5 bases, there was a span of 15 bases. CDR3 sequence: CASSPESRVYGYTF. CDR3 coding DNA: TGTGCCAGCAGCCCGGAGAGCAGGGTTTATGGCTACACCTTC. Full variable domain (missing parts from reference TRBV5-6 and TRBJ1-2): DAGVTQSPTHLIKTRGQQVTLRCSPKSGHDTVSWYQQALGQGPQFIFQYYEEEERQRGNFPDRFSGHQFPNYSSELNVNALLLGDSALYLCASSPESRVYGYTFGSGTRLTVV.

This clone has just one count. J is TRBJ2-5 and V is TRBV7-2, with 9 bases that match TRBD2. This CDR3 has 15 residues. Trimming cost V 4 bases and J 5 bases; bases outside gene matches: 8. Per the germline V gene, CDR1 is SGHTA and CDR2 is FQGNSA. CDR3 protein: CASSSNTGLAETQYF. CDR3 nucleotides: TGTGCCAGCAGCTCAAATACGGGACTAGCTGAGACCCAGTACTTC.

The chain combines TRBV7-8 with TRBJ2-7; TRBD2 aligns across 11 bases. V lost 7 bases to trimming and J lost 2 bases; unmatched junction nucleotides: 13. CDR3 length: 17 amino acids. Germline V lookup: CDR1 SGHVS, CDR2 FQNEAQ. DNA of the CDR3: TGTGCCAGCATCAATCACCCTAGCGGGGGGCTCACCTACGAGCAGTACTTC. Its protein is CASINHPSGGLTYEQYF.

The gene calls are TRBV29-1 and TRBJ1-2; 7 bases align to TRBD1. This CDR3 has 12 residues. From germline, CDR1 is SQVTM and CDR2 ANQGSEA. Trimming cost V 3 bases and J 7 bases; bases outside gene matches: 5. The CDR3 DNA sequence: TGCAGCGTTGATAGGGACAGACTTGGCTACACCTTC. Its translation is CSVDRDRLGYTF. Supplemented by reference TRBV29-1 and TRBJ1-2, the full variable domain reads SAVISQKPSRDICQRGTSLTIQCQVDSQVTMMFWYRQQPGQSLTLIATANQGSEATYESGFVIDKFPISRPNLTFSTLTVSNMSPEDSSIYLCSVDRDRLGYTFGSGTRLTVV.